This section outlines one T cell receptor beta chain sequence together with its context. No cognate antigen has been identified for it. Base quality data are lacking; no much larger clone is found one base away. Per the germline V gene, SGHTA is the CDR1 and FQGNSA is the CDR2. The CDR3 runs 13 amino acids, cysteine and phenylalanine included. Of the read, only the CDR3 DNA is kept; its 39 bases are in frame from base 1. The V end loses 5 bases and the J end loses 8 bases, and a stretch of 13 bases separates them. This entry is derived from a study of shared T cell receptors in the human thymus (dated by TCRdb to the early 2020s). Background on the whole study: The study examined how self-reactive, shared T-cell receptor alpha chains are generated in the human thymus.

Library creation used the immunoSEQ multiplex PCR assay. TCRdb limited this immuneACCESS table to in-frame rearrangements with V and J called. A share of clones is missing; checked studies link under half to unresolved V genes, and the rest is unexplained. The sample table records 540,000 or so clones; approximately 80% of these occur just once. 0.013% of the sample is held by the ten biggest clonotypes. These same data were also listed under a study on human thymus T cells. From the second report: The donors were immunologically healthy infants in Finland who had open corrective cardiac surgery for congenital heart defects. Thymus tissue was collected as surgical resects that were removed during corrective cardiac surgery. Usage of V and J gene segments appeared to be biased in both the thymic and the peripheral blood repertoires. According to the related research, thymic TCR repertoires were highly overlapping among unrelated individuals. TCR alpha and beta repertoires from roughly 8 infant thymus samples and a few related peripheral blood samples were characterized in the study. Donor ages ranging from about 6 to 244 days were recorded, and 5 to 7 male and a couple of female infants were included in the cohort. Thymocytes were freed from the tissue by mechanical means and kept at -70 degrees C as pellets of 10-30 million cells. A QIAsymphony instrument was used to extract genomic DNA from the frozen cell pellets. The immunoSEQ multiplex PCR assay was used to amplify the TCRB and TCRAD loci from a standardized amount of quality-controlled genomic DNA. The amplicons covered the V(D)J region and were long enough to include the CDR3 and to identify the V and J genes. The commercial immunoSEQ service was used to sequence amplicons on an Illumina platform. Primer bias and sequencing errors were corrected as previously described, and TCRAD and TCRB definitions were based on the IMGT database. immunoSEQ Analyzer 3.0 and VDJTools were used for repertoire analysis, which covered basic statistics, V/J segment usage, diversity estimates, rarefaction and pairwise overlap. Chao1, ChaoE, Efron-Thisted, Shannon and inverse Simpson indices were used to estimate diversity, which was also estimated on datasets down-sampled to the smallest sample. Repertoire overlap was determined by strict matching of CDR3 nucleotide sequence, V gene and J gene, and Jaccard-based multidimensional scaling clustering was applied. On average, thymus samples gave around 810,000 unique TCRB clonotypes, whereas blood samples gave around 84,000.

The receptor comes from a boy younger than two with a congenital heart defect. Donor details come from another sample of the same person, matched by shared clones. Recombination linked TRBV7-2 to TRBJ2-4, with TRBD2 as a weak D call on 5 bases. Sequencing was carried out using thymocytes. The DNA sequence reads TGTGCCAGCAGCACGACTAAGATAGACATTCAGTACTTC. This gives the protein CASSTTKIDIQYF. With the portions outside the CDR3 filled from the reference TRBV7-2 and TRBJ2-4 genes, the complete variable region becomes GAGVSQSPSNKVTEKGKDVELRCDPISGHTALYWYRQSLGQGLEFLIYFQGNSAPDKSGLPSDRFSAERTGGSVSTLTIQRTQQEDSAVYLCASSTTKIDIQYFGAGTRLSVL.